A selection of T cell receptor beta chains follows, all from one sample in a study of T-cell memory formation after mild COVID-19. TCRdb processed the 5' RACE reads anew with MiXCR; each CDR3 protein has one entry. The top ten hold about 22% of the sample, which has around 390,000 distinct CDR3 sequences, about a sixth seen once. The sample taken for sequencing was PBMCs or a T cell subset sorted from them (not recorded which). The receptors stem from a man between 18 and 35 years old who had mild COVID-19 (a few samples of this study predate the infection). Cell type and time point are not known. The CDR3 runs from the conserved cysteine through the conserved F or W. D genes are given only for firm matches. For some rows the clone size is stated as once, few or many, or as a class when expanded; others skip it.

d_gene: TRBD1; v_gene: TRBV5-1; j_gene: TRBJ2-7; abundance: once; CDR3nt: TGCGCCAGCAGCTTGTTCTCCTCGCCCACAGGGGTCGAGCAGTACTTC; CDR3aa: CASSLFSSPTGVEQYF
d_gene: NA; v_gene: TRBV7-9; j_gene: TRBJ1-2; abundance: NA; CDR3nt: TGTGCCAGCAGCCCGACAGGCGCGGATGGCTACACCTTC; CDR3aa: CASSPTGADGYTF
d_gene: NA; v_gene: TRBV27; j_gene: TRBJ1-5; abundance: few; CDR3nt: TGTGCCAGCAGTAAGCAGGGACAGCCCCAGCATTTT; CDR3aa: CASSKQGQPQHF
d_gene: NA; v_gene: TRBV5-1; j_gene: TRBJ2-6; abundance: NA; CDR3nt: TGCGCCAGCTCCAGGTGGCTGGGGTCTGGGGCCAACGTCCTGACTTTC; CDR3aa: CASSRWLGSGANVLTF
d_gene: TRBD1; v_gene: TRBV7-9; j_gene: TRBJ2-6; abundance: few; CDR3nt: TGTGCCAGCAGCTCTGACAGGGGGCGGGATACAGCCGGGGCCAACGTCCTGACTTTC; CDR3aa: CASSSDRGRDTAGANVLTF
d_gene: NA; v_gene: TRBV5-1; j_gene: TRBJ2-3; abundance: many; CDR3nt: TGCGCCAGCAGCTTTGACGGCGAACGGGATACGCAGTATTTT; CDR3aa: CASSFDGERDTQYF
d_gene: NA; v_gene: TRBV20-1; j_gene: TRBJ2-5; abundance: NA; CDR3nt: TGCAGTGCAGTCCCCAGGGCGGGCGTGGAGACCCAGTACTTC; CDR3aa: CSAVPRAGVETQYF
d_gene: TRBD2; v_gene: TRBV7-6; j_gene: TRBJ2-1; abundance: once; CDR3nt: TGTGCCAGCAGCTTAGGTCTGGCGGGGGGACTTTACAATGAGCAGTTCTTC; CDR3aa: CASSLGLAGGLYNEQFF
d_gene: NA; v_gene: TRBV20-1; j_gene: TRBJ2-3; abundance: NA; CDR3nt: TGCAGTGCTAGGTGGGGGTCCGTTAGCACAGATACGCAGTATTTT; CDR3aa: CSARWGSVSTDTQYF
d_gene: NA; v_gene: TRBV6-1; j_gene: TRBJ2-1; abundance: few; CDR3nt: TGTGCCAGCAGTGAGCCAGGGGTATCTGAGCAGTTCTTC; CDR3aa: CASSEPGVSEQFF
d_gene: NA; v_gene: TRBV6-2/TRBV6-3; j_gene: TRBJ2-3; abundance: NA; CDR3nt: TGTGCCAGCAGCCCCCTCAGGGGAATAGATACGCAGTATTTT; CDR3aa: CASSPLRGIDTQYF
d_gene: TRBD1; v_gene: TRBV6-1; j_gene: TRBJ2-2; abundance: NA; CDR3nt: TGTGCCAGCATCCAGAACCTCGGGACAGGAGGCACCGGGGAGCTGTTTTTT; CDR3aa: CASIQNLGTGGTGELFF
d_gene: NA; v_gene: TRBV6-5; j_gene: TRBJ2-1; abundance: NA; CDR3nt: TGTGCCAGCAGTTACAACCCTAGACAGTACAATGAGCAGTTCTTC; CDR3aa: CASSYNPRQYNEQFF
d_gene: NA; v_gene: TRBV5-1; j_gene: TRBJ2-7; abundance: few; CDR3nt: TGCGCCAGCAGCTTAGGCCCGGACCTGAGCTCCTACGAGCAGTACTTC; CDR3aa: CASSLGPDLSSYEQYF
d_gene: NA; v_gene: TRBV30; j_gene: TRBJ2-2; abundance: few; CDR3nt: TGTGCCTGGAACTCAAACACCGGGGAGCTGTTTTTT; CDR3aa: CAWNSNTGELFF
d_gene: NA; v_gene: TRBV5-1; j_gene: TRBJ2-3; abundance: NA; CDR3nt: TGCGCCAGCAGCTTGTTTGGGCTCAACACAGATACGCAGTATTTT; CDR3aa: CASSLFGLNTDTQYF
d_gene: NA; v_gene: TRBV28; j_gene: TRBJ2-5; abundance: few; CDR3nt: TGTGCCAGCAGTTTGACGAGGGGGGCGGGGACCCAGTACTTC; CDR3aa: CASSLTRGAGTQYF
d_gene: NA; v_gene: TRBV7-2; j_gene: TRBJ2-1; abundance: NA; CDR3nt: TGTGCCAGCAGCTCAGGCCGAATCGGGACAACTTTCGATGAGCAGTTCTTC; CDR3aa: CASSSGRIGTTFDEQFF
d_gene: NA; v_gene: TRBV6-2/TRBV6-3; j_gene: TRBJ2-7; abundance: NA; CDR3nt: TGTGCCAGCAGTCAAGGAAGGGTCCAGTACTTC; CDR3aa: CASSQGRVQYF
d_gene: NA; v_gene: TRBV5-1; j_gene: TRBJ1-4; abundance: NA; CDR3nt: TGCGCCAGCAGCTTGAACCAGGCAGGGGAGGAAAAACTGTTTTTT; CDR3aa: CASSLNQAGEEKLFF
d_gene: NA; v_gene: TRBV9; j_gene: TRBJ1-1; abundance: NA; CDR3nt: TGTGCCAGCAGCGTCAGTATGTACACTGAAGCTTTCTTT; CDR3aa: CASSVSMYTEAFF
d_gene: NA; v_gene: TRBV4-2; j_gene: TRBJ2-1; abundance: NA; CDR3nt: TGTGCCAGCAGCCCCAACAGCCCCGGGGGCGATGAGCAGTTCTTC; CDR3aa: CASSPNSPGGDEQFF
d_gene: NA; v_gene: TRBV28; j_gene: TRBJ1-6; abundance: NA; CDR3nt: TGTGCCAGCAGCTTAGGGGTTACTTCACCCCTCCACTTT; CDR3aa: CASSLGVTSPLHF
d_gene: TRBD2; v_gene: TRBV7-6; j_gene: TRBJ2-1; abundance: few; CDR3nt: TGTGCCAGCAGCCGGCTAGCGGACAATGAGCAGTTCTTC; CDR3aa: CASSRLADNEQFF
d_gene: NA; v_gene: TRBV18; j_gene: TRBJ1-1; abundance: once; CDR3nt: TGTGCCAGCTCACCAACACTTTATTACACTGAAGCTTTCTTT; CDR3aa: CASSPTLYYTEAFF
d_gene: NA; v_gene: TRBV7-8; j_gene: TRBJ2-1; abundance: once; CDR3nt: TGTGCCAGCAGCACCGAGAGATTTTTGCGCTTTAGCTCCTACAATGAGCAGTTCTTC; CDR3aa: CASSTERFLRFSSYNEQFF
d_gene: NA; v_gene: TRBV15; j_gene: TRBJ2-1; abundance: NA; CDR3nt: TGTGCCACCAGCCCCCGGACGGTTAATGAGCAGTTCTTC; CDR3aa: CATSPRTVNEQFF
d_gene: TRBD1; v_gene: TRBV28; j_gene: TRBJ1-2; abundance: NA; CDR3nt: TGTGCCAGCAGCCGGGACAGGGGGCTCTATGGCTACACCTTC; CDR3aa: CASSRDRGLYGYTF
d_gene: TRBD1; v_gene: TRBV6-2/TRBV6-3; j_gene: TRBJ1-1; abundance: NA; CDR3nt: TGTGCCAGCAGTACCAACCCTTACAGGGGGGGGACTGAAGCTTTCTTT; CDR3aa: CASSTNPYRGGTEAFF
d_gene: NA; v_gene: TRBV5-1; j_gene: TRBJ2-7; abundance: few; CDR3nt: TGCGCCAGCAGGTCGGGGGACGGACCCTACGAGCAGTACTTC; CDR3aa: CASRSGDGPYEQYF
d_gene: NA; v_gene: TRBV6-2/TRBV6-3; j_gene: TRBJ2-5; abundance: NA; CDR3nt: TGTGCCAGCAGTTATCGCGGCTTTCAAGAGACCCAGTACTTC; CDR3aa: CASSYRGFQETQYF
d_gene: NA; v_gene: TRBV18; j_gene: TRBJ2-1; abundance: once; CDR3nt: TGTGCCAGCTCACCGCGGGCTTTTGATGAGCAGTTCTTC; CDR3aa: CASSPRAFDEQFF
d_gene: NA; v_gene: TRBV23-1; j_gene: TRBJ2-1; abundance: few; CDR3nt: TGCGCCAGCAGTCAATCGCCTGGGGCCCTCCGGTGCAATGAGCAGTTCTTC; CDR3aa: CASSQSPGALRCNEQFF
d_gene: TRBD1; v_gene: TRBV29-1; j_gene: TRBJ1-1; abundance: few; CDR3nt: TGCAGCACCATACAGGGGGCCGAGAACACTGAAGCTTTCTTT; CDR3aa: CSTIQGAENTEAFF
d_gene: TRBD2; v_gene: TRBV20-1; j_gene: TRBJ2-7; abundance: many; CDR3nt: TGCAGTGCTAGGTCCGGGGGGGAGGATCACGAGCAGTACTTC; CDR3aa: CSARSGGEDHEQYF